This T cell receptor beta chain comes out of a study of identical twins. In TCRdb, the 5' RACE reads were re-called with MiXCR into one record per CDR3 protein. The sample has around 690,000 distinct CDR3 sequences, over 20% seen once. Each donor (without exception) was a healthy Caucasian. Trimming took 0 bases from V and 9 from J, leaving 22 bases between them. The germline gives CDR1 SGHRS, CDR2 YFSETQ. CDR3 length: 17 residues. The same data also contributed to another study, on T cells expressing NK-cell markers. As reported in that work: Obtained from sorted CD3+CD56+NKG2C+, CD3+CD56+NKG2C- and CD3+CD56-NKG2C+ T cells were the TCR beta repertoires. Within the sequenced cohort of eight donors, seven exhibited HCMV seropositivity and one was seronegative. It was still unclear whether expanded NKG2C+ T cell clones were HCMV specific.

The sequence came from a woman aged 18-30 years in good health. The chain links TRBV5-1 to TRBJ2-1; D uncertain. Sequenced: PBMCs. CDR3 amino acids: CASSLAPTDYLGGEQFF. CDR3 in DNA: TGCGCCAGCAGCTTGGCCCCGACTGATTACCTAGGCGGTGAGCAGTTCTTC.